What follows describes a single TCR beta chain. The antigen it recognizes is unknown. Nothing much larger sits one base from this clone, and base qualities are not available. TCRbeta CDR3 regions were amplified from genomic DNA by means of the immunoSEQ Assay, a bias-controlled multiplex PCR. Per the source publication's procedure: Nucleated cell counts per sample were estimated from amplification of reference gene primers within the assay. To quantify the absolute abundance of each unique TCRbeta CDR3 rearrangement, sequence reads were collapsed and filtered. For each sample, productive Simpson clonality was calculated as the square root of Simpson's diversity index over productive rearrangements. TCRdb re-hosts the immuneACCESS table, in-frame sequences only. Its copies lack some clones; in the studies checked, an unresolved V gene accounts for under half of them, and the cause for the rest is not known. V and J calls and clone size follow that table, whereas D and trimming were derived from the DNA. This sample lists nearly 55,000 clones; approximately 80% were detected once. The top ten clones comprise under 15% of the sample.

The sample originates from a study of blood T cell repertoires in COVID-19 (dated by TCRdb to about 2020). Describing the broader study: The collaborator samples originated in the United States, Italy and Spain and spanned the acute and convalescent phases of COVID-19. The prospective study material was composed of cDNA or gDNA derived from T cells, B-cell-depleted T cells, or PBMCs. Deeply sampled blood TCRbeta repertoires from subjects exposed to, actively infected with, or recovered from COVID-19 were included in the dataset. The repertoires were released in a freely available public database meant as a resource for research on the immune response to SARS-CoV-2. Samples came from the ongoing ImmuneRACE study (first 160 participants) plus 1,254 subjects from 6 global collaborators. Nearly every sample came with metadata listing a de-identified subject ID, COVID-19 status, age in years and sex. Where HLA class I and class II types were available, the types were taken from metadata supplied by the sample provider, not from assay-based typing.

Collaborating institutions collected whole blood in K2EDTA tubes following their own protocols. Collaborator samples were shipped for TCRbeta analysis as frozen whole blood, isolated PBMCs, or DNA extracted from either sample type. The germline ends are 12 bases apart after V is trimmed by 4 bases and J by 4 bases. Based on the germline V gene (reference sequence), the CDR1 and CDR2 sequences are LGHDT and YNNKEL. The CDR3 runs 14 amino acids, cysteine and phenylalanine included. This entry keeps only the CDR3 DNA: 42 bases, framed from base 1. Broader findings and caveats from the paper: How much clinical and demographic metadata was included differed by source and by participant, and the metadata was provided uncurated.

The TCR was taken from a human donor with active or convalescent COVID-19. The donor label of this sample is uncertain. The chain is encoded by TRBV3-1 (or the pseudogene TRBV3-2) joined to TRBJ2-3; perhaps TRBD1 is the D gene, with 5 bases matching. Sequencing was performed on peripheral blood. The bases are TGTGCCAGCAGCCCAGCAGGGATTGCAGATACGCAGTATTTT. It specifies CASSPAGIADTQYF.